These 8 T cell receptor beta chains came from one sample sequenced in a study of human T cells and chemical hapten exposure. TCRdb called the RACE reads again in MiXCR, with one record for every CDR3 protein. The table has under 70,000 distinct CDR3 sequences, about 11% seen once. Documented time point: pre-sensitization, week 0. This sample's treatment: therapeutic diphenylcyclopropenone sensitization with weekly scalp DPC. The source was whole blood, collected in connection with sensitization to the hapten diphenylcyclopropenone (DPC). Receptors were obtained from a middle-aged woman with alopecia areata. Some clones in this sample may be carry-over from other donors' samples.

This clonotype was detected many times. V gene TRBV30 combines with J gene TRBJ1-1; D call uncertain. The CDR3 sequence is 12 residues long. V was cut by 3 bases and J by 8 bases, with 13 bases left in between. CDR1 and CDR2 (germline): GTSNPN, SVGIG (reference sequence). The CDR3 region has the DNA TGTGCCTGGAGGGACGGCAGGACGGAAGCTTTCTTT. Its translation is CAWRDGRTEAFF.

This clonotype was seen many times. The chain carries TRBV6-2 or TRBV6-3 and TRBJ1-5, with TRBD1 matching 8 bases. After removal of 0 bases from V and 2 bases from J, the junction contained 18 bases not matched to a gene. The CDR3 has 21 amino acids. The germline V gene encodes CDR1 MNHEY and CDR2 SVGEGT. The CDR3 nucleotides read TGTGCCAGCAGTTACTCGCCCTTCCCGGACAGGGATTTTCCTGGCAATCAGCCCCAGCATTTT. Translating it yields CASSYSPFPDRDFPGNQPQHF.

This clonotype turned up a few times. The chain joins TRBV18 to TRBJ2-7; a possible D gene is TRBD2 (6 bases). The CDR3 runs to 14 residues. The germline V and J ends were trimmed by 3 bases and 3 bases, with 12 bases remaining between them. Germline values: CDR1 KGHSH, CDR2 LQKENI. The CDR3 protein is CASSPAGGDYEQYF. CDR3 bases: TGTGCCAGCTCACCCGCCGGGGGAGACTACGAGCAGTACTTC.

This clonotype was observed a handful of times. This rearrangement joins TRBV6-2 or TRBV6-3 to TRBJ2-1, with D unclear. Germline values: CDR1 MNHEY, CDR2 SVGEGT. The CDR3 runs to 15 residues. The V end was cut by 2 bases, the J end by 0 bases, with 8 bases between. The DNA for the CDR3 is TGTGCCAGCAGTTACGCGGAGCCCTCCTACAATGAGCAGTTCTTC. Its protein product is CASSYAEPSYNEQFF.

In its sample, this clonotype was seen a few times. This chain uses TRBV9 with TRBJ2-1, with TRBD2 matching 11 bases. Germline assignment: CDR1 SGDLS and CDR2 YYNGEE. V shed 1 base, J shed 10 bases, and the junction held 7 bases outside the gene matches. The CDR3 spans 15 residues. The CDR3 here is CASSVIAGGQSEQFF. The CDR3, as DNA: TGTGCCAGCAGCGTAATAGCGGGGGGGCAAAGCGAGCAGTTCTTC.

The V call is TRBV20-1, the J call TRBJ2-1; TRBD2 aligns across 12 bases. CDR3 size: 17 residues. Unmatched junction bases numbered 16, after V lost 3 bases and J lost 10 bases. In germline, CDR1 is DFQATT, CDR2 SNEGSKA (reference sequence). CDR3 sequence: CSASGGLAGAQRREQFF. The CDR3 nucleotides are TGCAGTGCTAGTGGGGGACTAGCGGGCGCCCAGAGGAGGGAGCAGTTCTTC.

This clonotype has a count of ten or more. This chain uses TRBV15 with TRBJ1-2, with a possible D match to TRBD1 (5 bases). CDR1 is LNHNV and CDR2 is YYDKDF in the germline V gene (reference sequence). The CDR3 has 13 amino acids. The ends were cut back, 5 bases at V and 6 bases at J, with 13 bases in the middle. The CDR3 protein is CATSLTVKDGYTF. The CDR3 DNA sequence: TGTGCCACCAGCCTGACAGTGAAGGATGGCTACACCTTC.

This clonotype was observed at least ten times. V gene TRBV6-5 combines with J gene TRBJ2-5; D ambiguous. Trimming pared 0 bases from V and 4 bases from J, leaving 0 bases between. CDR3 size: 11 residues. The germline V gene has CDR1 MNHEY and CDR2 SVGAGI. The chain's CDR3 is CASSYSETQYF. The CDR3 nucleotides read TGTGCCAGCAGTTACTCAGAGACCCAGTACTTC.